A selection of T cell receptor beta chains follows, all from one sample in a study of cytomegalovirus exposure and HLA in healthy donors. TCRdb's table, derived via immunoSEQ multiplex PCR, lists solely in-frame clones and lacks some. Here the sample spans about 100,000 clones, 60% to 80% being singletons. Input material: PBMCs. The receptors were sampled from a man aged 55 to 70 in good health and CMV-seropositive. Each CDR3 is given with its conserved first and last residue. D genes are given only for firm matches. The size of a clone is reported for some rows only, either as once, few or many, or as a class for expanded clones.

D gene: TRBD1
J gene: TRBJ2-7
clone size: NA
V gene: TRBV27
CDR3 DNA: TGTGCCAGCAGTCAGGCCAGGGGGTTCTACGAGCAGTACTTC
CDR3 protein: CASSQARGFYEQYF

D gene: TRBD1
J gene: TRBJ2-7
clone size: few
V gene: TRBV28
CDR3 DNA: TGTGCCAGCAGTCCCCTCCTGGGACAGGGGGTCTCCTCCTACGAGCAGTACTTC
CDR3 protein: CASSPLLGQGVSSYEQYF

D gene: TRBD1
J gene: TRBJ2-1
clone size: NA
V gene: TRBV9
CDR3 DNA: TGTGCCAGCAGCGACCGCCCCAGGGGGCTCTCCTACAATGAGCAGTTCTTC
CDR3 protein: CASSDRPRGLSYNEQFF

D gene: TRBD1
J gene: TRBJ1-1
clone size: NA
V gene: TRBV5-1
CDR3 DNA: TGCGCCAGCAGCCCGGCCCTAGACAGGGGCACTGAAGCTTTCTTT
CDR3 protein: CASSPALDRGTEAFF

D gene: TRBD1
J gene: TRBJ2-7
clone size: NA
V gene: TRBV11-2
CDR3 DNA: TGTGCCAGCAGCTTAGATCTACGGACAGGGCTCTACGAGCAGTACTTC
CDR3 protein: CASSLDLRTGLYEQYF

D gene: NA
J gene: TRBJ2-7
clone size: NA
V gene: TRBV6-6
CDR3 DNA: TGTGCCAGCAGGAACTCCGGGACACACCCCTACGAGCAGTACTTC
CDR3 protein: CASRNSGTHPYEQYF

D gene: TRBD1
J gene: TRBJ1-4
clone size: NA
V gene: TRBV25-1
CDR3 DNA: TGTGCCAGCAGTGCCCTACAGGGGGCTAATGAAAAACTGTTTTTT
CDR3 protein: CASSALQGANEKLFF

D gene: TRBD1
J gene: TRBJ2-1
clone size: once
V gene: TRBV5-4
CDR3 DNA: TGTGCCAGCAGCACCCGGGACAGGGGGCAAAATGAGCAGTTCTTC
CDR3 protein: CASSTRDRGQNEQFF

D gene: NA
J gene: TRBJ2-6
clone size: NA
V gene: TRBV6-5
CDR3 DNA: TGTGCCAGCAGTTACGTTAACTCTGGGGCCAACGTCCTGACTTTC
CDR3 protein: CASSYVNSGANVLTF

D gene: NA
J gene: TRBJ1-2
clone size: NA
V gene: TRBV10-3
CDR3 DNA: TGTGCCATCAGTGAGTCCTCCTACTATGGCTACACCTTC
CDR3 protein: CAISESSYYGYTF

D gene: NA
J gene: TRBJ2-2
clone size: NA
V gene: TRBV7-7
CDR3 DNA: TGTGCCAGCAGTCATGTAGTCGGGGAGCTGTTTTTT
CDR3 protein: CASSHVVGELFF

D gene: NA
J gene: TRBJ2-1
clone size: NA
V gene: TRBV4-1
CDR3 DNA: TGCGCCAGCAGCCAAGTGGGGACTTACAATGAGCAGTTCTTC
CDR3 protein: CASSQVGTYNEQFF

D gene: TRBD1
J gene: TRBJ1-1
clone size: NA
V gene: TRBV15
CDR3 DNA: TGTGCCACCCGCAGAGACTCGACAGGGCCGATCACTGAAGCTTTCTTT
CDR3 protein: CATRRDSTGPITEAFF

D gene: NA
J gene: TRBJ2-1
clone size: NA
V gene: TRBV11-2
CDR3 DNA: TGTGCCAGCAGCTTAGAAGCTAGCGATGAGCAGTTCTTC
CDR3 protein: CASSLEASDEQFF

D gene: NA
J gene: TRBJ2-3
clone size: few
V gene: TRBV6-1
CDR3 DNA: TGTGCCAGCAGTGAAGCTTTAGGGGGGGCCGGTAGCACAGATACGCAGTATTTT
CDR3 protein: CASSEALGGAGSTDTQYF

D gene: TRBD1
J gene: TRBJ2-7
clone size: few
V gene: TRBV6-5
CDR3 DNA: TGTGCCAGCAGCCGTGGGACAGAATACGAGCAGTACTTC
CDR3 protein: CASSRGTEYEQYF

D gene: TRBD1
J gene: TRBJ2-3
clone size: NA
V gene: TRBV10-3
CDR3 DNA: TGTGCCATCAGTCGGTCCCCGGGGACAGGTATCGCGGATACGCAGTATTTT
CDR3 protein: CAISRSPGTGIADTQYF

D gene: NA
J gene: TRBJ1-1
clone size: NA
V gene: TRBV6-1
CDR3 DNA: TGTGCCAGCAGCGCCAGACAGAACACTGAAGCTTTCTTT
CDR3 protein: CASSARQNTEAFF

D gene: NA
J gene: TRBJ1-1
clone size: NA
V gene: TRBV11-2
CDR3 DNA: TGTGCCAGCAGCTTAGGAGGACAGCGTGAAGCTTTCTTT
CDR3 protein: CASSLGGQREAFF

D gene: NA
J gene: TRBJ1-6
clone size: NA
V gene: TRBV2
CDR3 DNA: TGTGCCAGCAGTTCAGGGTTGGGTTCACCCCTCCACTTT
CDR3 protein: CASSSGLGSPLHF

D gene: NA
J gene: TRBJ1-5
clone size: NA
V gene: TRBV15
CDR3 DNA: TGTGCCACCAGCAGAGGAGCTTATAGCAATCAGCCCCAGCATTTT
CDR3 protein: CATSRGAYSNQPQHF

D gene: NA
J gene: TRBJ1-5
clone size: NA
V gene: TRBV7-2
CDR3 DNA: TGTGCCAGCAGCCGCCGGGACGGAGGGAATCAGCCCCAGCATTTT
CDR3 protein: CASSRRDGGNQPQHF

D gene: NA
J gene: TRBJ1-6
clone size: few
V gene: TRBV5-4
CDR3 DNA: TGTGCCAGCAGCCTTGGACAGCAATATTCACCCCTCCACTTT
CDR3 protein: CASSLGQQYSPLHF

D gene: TRBD1
J gene: TRBJ1-1
clone size: NA
V gene: TRBV6-6
CDR3 DNA: TGTGCCAGCAGTTACAGAGGGACAGGGCTCGAAGCTTTCTTT
CDR3 protein: CASSYRGTGLEAFF

D gene: TRBD1
J gene: TRBJ2-7
clone size: NA
V gene: TRBV18
CDR3 DNA: TGTGCCAGCTCCCCCAAAGGACAGGGGGGGTACGAGCAGTACTTC
CDR3 protein: CASSPKGQGGYEQYF

D gene: TRBD2
J gene: TRBJ2-3
clone size: NA
V gene: TRBV28
CDR3 DNA: TGTGCCAGCCGCCCCTCGGGGGGAAGCACAGATACGCAGTATTTT
CDR3 protein: CASRPSGGSTDTQYF